Listed below are T cell receptor beta chains from one sample, sequenced in a study of a mutant IDH1 vaccine in newly diagnosed glioma. The assay was immunoSEQ multiplex PCR, and TCRdb's table has in-frame clones only and misses some. The sample shows over 40,000 clones, 85% to 90% of them seen only once. The antigens of these receptors remain unknown. The sample was PBMCs, taken from a glioma patient whose treatment included an IDH1 peptide vaccine. These receptors all come from a man in his forties with glioma. CDR3s include the opening cysteine and the closing phenylalanine or tryptophan. The order of the fields is D gene, clone size, V gene, J gene, CDR3 DNA, CDR3 protein. D genes are given only for firm matches. Clone size is shown for a subset of rows, as once, few, many or a class of expanded clone.

.	.	TRBV28	TRBJ1-1	TGTGCCAGCAGTTTACCGGAGAACACTGAAGCTTTCTTT	CASSLPENTEAFF
TRBD1	.	TRBV5-1	TRBJ2-3	TGCGCCAGCAGACCCCAGGGGGTAAGCACAGATACGCAGTATTTT	CASRPQGVSTDTQYF
.	.	TRBV7-9	TRBJ1-1	TGTGCCAGCAGCTTCGACAGCAGCACTGAAGCTTTCTTT	CASSFDSSTEAFF
TRBD1	.	TRBV7-8	TRBJ1-2	TGTGCCAGCAGCTTACGGGACAGCAACTATGGCTACACCTTC	CASSLRDSNYGYTF
.	.	TRBV21-1	TRBJ2-1	TGTGCCAGCAGCAACCCTCGTCGGGACATGAATGAGCAGTTCTTC	CASSNPRRDMNEQFF
TRBD1	.	TRBV27	TRBJ2-2	TGTGCCAGCAGTGTACAGGGGAGAGGGGCCGGGGAGCTGTTTTTT	CASSVQGRGAGELFF
.	.	TRBV7-3	TRBJ1-1	TGTGCCAGCAGCTTAGAGGGGAACACTGAAGCTTTCTTT	CASSLEGNTEAFF
.	.	TRBV19	TRBJ1-1	TGTGCCAGTAGTATCAGCAGATTGAACACTGAAGCTTTCTTT	CASSISRLNTEAFF
TRBD1	once	TRBV28	TRBJ1-2	TGTGCCAGCAGTCCCAGGGACAGGGTAATCGGCTACACCTTC	CASSPRDRVIGYTF
.	.	TRBV5-5	TRBJ2-3	TGTGCCAGCAGCTCCGGAAGCACAGATACGCAGTATTTT	CASSSGSTDTQYF
.	.	TRBV19	TRBJ2-5	TGTGCCAGTAGTCCACAGGGAATTGCCCAAGAGACCCAGTACTTC	CASSPQGIAQETQYF